Each of the 19 T cell receptor beta chains below was sequenced from the same sample in a study of shared clonotypes between healthy human individuals. Clones were sequenced by immunoSEQ multiplex PCR, and TCRdb holds only the in-frame ones, with some missing. This table has about 820,000 clones, approximately 92% appearing once. The naive CD8 fraction comprised CD45RO-negative cells positively selected for CCR7 and excluded terminally differentiated effector memory CD45RA+ cells. The sample consisted of naive CD8+ T cells sorted from blood. The receptors were gathered from a man aged 30 to 39 in good health.

The chain has TRBV13 and TRBJ2-1, with D uncertain. The CDR3 contains 14 residues. V lost 3 bases and J lost 8, with 14 bases in between. Per the germline V gene, CDR1 is PRHDT and CDR2 is FYEKMQ (reference sequence). The CDR3 DNA reads TGTGCCAGCAGCTTCTTGATTAGCTTGGATGAGCAGTTCTTC. This codes for CASSFLISLDEQFF.

This rearrangement joins TRBV5-4 to TRBJ2-3; D assignment may be TRBD1 or TRBD2 (5 bases each). Deletions cut 5 bases from V and 3 bases from J, with 19 bases between. Germline V gene data show CDR1 as SGHNT and CDR2 as YYREEE (reference sequence). This CDR3 has 16 amino acids. As DNA, the CDR3 is TGTGCCAGCAGTCCTAGTGTGGGGGTAAGAACAGATACGCAGTATTTT. This encodes CASSPSVGVRTDTQYF. The full variable domain, in which reference TRBV5-4 and TRBJ2-3 provide the parts outside the CDR3, is ETGVTQSPTHLIKTRGQQVTLRCSSQSGHNTVSWYQQALGQGPQFIFQYYREEENGRGNFPPRFSGLQFPNYSSELNVNALELDDSALYLCASSPSVGVRTDTQYFGPGTRLTVL.

V gene TRBV5-1 combines with J gene TRBJ2-7; tentative D call: TRBD2 (6 bases). The CDR3 extends over 12 amino acids. Trimming removed 4 bases from V and 3 bases from J, with 8 bases in between. Germline loops: CDR1 SGHRS, CDR2 YFSETQ. In nucleotides, the CDR3 is TGCGCCAGCAGCCCGACTAGCTACGAGCAGTACTTC. As protein: CASSPTSYEQYF.

The chain carries TRBV6-1 and TRBJ1-4, with D possibly matching TRBD1 (5 bases). The CDR3 runs to 13 residues. From germline, CDR1 is MNHNS and CDR2 SASEGT. V lost 6 bases, J lost 4 bases, and 9 bases lay in between. CDR3 in DNA: TGTGCCAGCAGGGACAACCATAATGAAAAACTGTTTTTT. It specifies CASRDNHNEKLFF.

The V and J genes are TRBV27 and TRBJ1-4; D might be TRBD1 (6 bases). Deletions cut 3 bases from V and 6 bases from J, with 23 bases between. Germline-derived CDR1 and CDR2 are MNHEY and SMNVEV (reference sequence). CDR3 length equals 18 residues. The CDR3 nucleotides are TGTGCCAGCAGTTTCTCAGCAGTCGAGGCAGGGGAGGATGAAAAACTGTTTTTT. As protein: CASSFSAVEAGEDEKLFF.

This clone was observed once. The rearrangement links TRBV11-2 to TRBJ1-5, with a weak D call TRBD1 (5 bases). With 1 base removed from V and 7 bases from J, the gap between germline ends came to 8 bases. CDR3 size: 13 residues. CDR1 and CDR2 (germline): SGHAT, FQNNGV. CDR3 residues: CASSLGGRQPQHF. The CDR3 coding sequence is TGTGCCAGCAGCTTAGGGGGACGCCAGCCCCAGCATTTT.

Only one count was recorded for this clone. The rearrangement links TRBV6-5 to TRBJ1-4; weak D call: TRBD1 (5 bases). The V and J ends lost 0 bases and 8 bases respectively, with 16 bases between them. The CDR3 runs 16 residues. The germline CDR1 and CDR2 sequences are MNHEY and SVGAGI. CDR3: CASSYSAGLGREKLFF. For the CDR3, the DNA is TGTGCCAGCAGTTACTCAGCAGGGTTGGGGAGAGAAAAACTGTTTTTT.

The rearrangement uses TRBV21-1 and TRBJ2-2; the D call TRBD2 from the table was never checked on the DNA. TRBV21-1 is described as a pseudogene. This CDR3 has 20 residues. CDR3 nucleotide sequence: TGTGCCAGCAGCAAAGATCCTTATCGGACTTCAATCCCGAACACCGGGGAGCTGTTTTTT. This codes for CASSKDPYRTSIPNTGELFF.

The J gene is TRBJ2-1, the V gene TRBV11-2; 9 positions match TRBD2. From germline, CDR1 is SGHAT and CDR2 FQNNGV. The V segment lost 4 bases and the J segment 4 bases; nucleotides outside the gene matches: 11. The length of the CDR3 is 17 residues. The CDR3 loop is CASSSLSSGKAYNEQFF. In DNA, the CDR3 is TGTGCCAGCAGCTCCCTTTCTAGCGGGAAGGCTTACAATGAGCAGTTCTTC.

In this sample, this clone turned up once. The genes are TRBV5-6 and TRBJ2-1; D gene uncertain. This CDR3 is built from 16 residues. V was cut by 4 bases and J by 2 bases, with 16 bases left in between. Germline V lookup: CDR1 SGHDT, CDR2 YYEEEE. This CDR3 is CASSLGLEGPYNEQFF. Written as DNA, the CDR3 is TGTGCCAGCAGCCTAGGCCTGGAAGGGCCCTACAATGAGCAGTTCTTC.

This clone came up once. The chain combines TRBV29-1 with TRBJ2-7, with TRBD2 matching 7 bases. The CDR3 contains 17 residues. Germline V CDR1 and CDR2: SQVTM, ANQGSEA. V gave up 1 base and J gave up 1 base; unmatched junction bases: 13. The chain's CDR3 is CSVEAEGSASGSYEQYF. CDR3 DNA: TGCAGCGTTGAAGCCGAAGGGTCGGCTAGCGGATCCTACGAGCAGTACTTC.

Here the CDR3 reads CASSPLQGRNEQFF. CDR3 bases: TGTGCCAGCAGCCCCCTTCAGGGGAGGAATGAGCAGTTCTTC. V is TRBV11-2 and J is TRBJ2-1, with D perhaps TRBD1 or TRBD2 (6 bases each). Germline-derived CDR1 and CDR2 are SGHAT and FQNNGV. Between the trimmed V and J ends, which lost 5 bases and 7 bases, there was a span of 15 bases. This CDR3 is built from 14 residues.

With respect to this clone: Within the sample, other DNA sequences also encode this same CDR3. This chain links TRBV27 with TRBJ2-7; the D is unclear. V lost 3 bases, J lost 4 bases, and 10 bases lay in between. Germline V gene sequence: CDR1 MNHEY, CDR2 SMNVEV (reference sequence). This CDR3 is 13 amino acids long. The CDR3 coding sequence is TGTGCCAGCAGTTTTGGCAGAGAGTACGAGCAGTACTTC. Translated: CASSFGREYEQYF.

V and J are TRBV7-6 and TRBJ2-3; D ambiguous. Trimming pared 2 bases from V and 0 bases from J, leaving 6 bases between. Germline lookup yields CDR1 SGHVS and CDR2 FNYEAQ. The CDR3 is made up of 14 amino acids. The CDR3 sequence is CASSLYGSTDTQYF. The CDR3 DNA follows: TGTGCCAGCAGCTTATACGGGAGCACAGATACGCAGTATTTT.

The genes are TRBV28 and TRBJ1-1; D is perhaps TRBD1 (6 bases). The ends were cut back, 1 base at V and 0 bases at J, with 9 bases in the middle. Germline CDR1 reads MDHEN; CDR2 reads SYDVKM. This CDR3 has 15 amino acids. CDR3 protein: CASSLFDRMNTEAFF. Here the CDR3 DNA reads TGTGCCAGCAGTTTATTCGACAGGATGAACACTGAAGCTTTCTTT.

The J gene is TRBJ2-7, the V gene TRBV11-2; tentative D call: TRBD1 (5 bases). Germline CDR1 SGHAT, CDR2 FQNNGV. Trimming removed 7 bases at V and 3 bases at J, with 10 bases between. CDR3 size: 12 residues. The chain's CDR3 is CASNGQSYEQYF. In DNA, the CDR3 is TGTGCCAGCAACGGACAAAGCTACGAGCAGTACTTC.

This chain links TRBV4-1 with TRBJ1-2; maybe TRBD1 (5 bases). The ends were cut back, 3 bases at V and 4 bases at J, with 24 bases in the middle. CDR1 and CDR2 from the germline V gene are MGHRA and YSYEKL. This CDR3 is built from 18 residues. The CDR3 DNA sequence: TGCGCCAGCAGCCAGTCCTCCGGGACCGACCCTCTCATCTATGGCTACACCTTC. This gives the protein CASSQSSGTDPLIYGYTF.

This clone was detected a few times. V usage is TRBV29-1 and J usage is TRBJ2-3; 8 nucleotides line up with TRBD2. V was pared by 7 bases and J by 0 bases, with 12 bases of the junction left unmatched. Per germline, CDR1 SQVTM and CDR2 ANQGSEA. This CDR3 spans 16 amino acids. CDR3 region: CSARGDERESTDTQYF. CDR3 sequence (DNA): TGCAGCGCCAGAGGAGACGAGCGGGAGAGCACAGATACGCAGTATTTT.

The V gene is TRBV28, the J gene TRBJ1-1, with 7 nucleotides matching TRBD1. In germline, CDR1 is MDHEN, CDR2 SYDVKM. J gave up 10 bases and V 5 bases, and 16 bases lay outside the gene matches. The CDR3 sequence is 15 residues long. Here the CDR3 DNA reads TGTGCCAGCAGTCTACGACAGGGCGGCGGTGTTGGAGCTTTCTTT. Its protein product is CASSLRQGGGVGAFF.